This TCR beta chain was found in a study of shared clonotypes between healthy human individuals. This table comes from immunoSEQ multiplex PCR, and its TCRdb copy is limited to in-frame clones, with some not included. The repertoire consists of some 2.4 million clones, with 93% occurring once and the leading ten covering about 0.38%. Into CD45RA+ naive and CD45RA-negative memory subsets, the CD4+ cells were split. On this clone itself: Other DNA sequences from this sample encode an identical CDR3 as well.

V lost 6 bases to trimming and J lost 0 bases, with 11 bases between them. The germline V gene encodes CDR1 SQVTM and CDR2 ANQGSEA. This CDR3 is built from 13 residues. This chain joins TRBV29-1 and TRBJ1-1; D gene ambiguous. This clonotype originated in a man aged 18 to 35 in good health. Some clones in this sample may be carry-over from other donors' samples. The sequencing sample was made of naive CD4+ T cells from PBMCs. Subset indicated: CD45RA+ positively selected. The CDR3 DNA reads TGCAGCGTCGGTGGTGGCATGAACACTGAAGCTTTCTTT. It translates to CSVGGGMNTEAFF.